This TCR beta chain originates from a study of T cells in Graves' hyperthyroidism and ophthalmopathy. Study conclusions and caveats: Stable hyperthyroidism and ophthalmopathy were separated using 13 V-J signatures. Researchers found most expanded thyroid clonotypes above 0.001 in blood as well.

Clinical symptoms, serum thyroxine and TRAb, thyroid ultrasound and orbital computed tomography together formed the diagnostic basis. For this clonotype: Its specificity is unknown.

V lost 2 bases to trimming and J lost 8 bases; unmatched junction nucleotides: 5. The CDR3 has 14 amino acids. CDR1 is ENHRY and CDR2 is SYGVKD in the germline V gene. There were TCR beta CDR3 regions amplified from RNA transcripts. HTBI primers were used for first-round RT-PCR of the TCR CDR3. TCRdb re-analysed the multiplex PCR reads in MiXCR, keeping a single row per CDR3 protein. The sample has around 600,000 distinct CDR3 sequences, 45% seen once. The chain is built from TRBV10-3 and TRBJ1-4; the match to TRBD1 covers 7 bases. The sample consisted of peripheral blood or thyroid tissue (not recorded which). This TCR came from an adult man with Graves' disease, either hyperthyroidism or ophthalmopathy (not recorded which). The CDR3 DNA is TGTGCCATCAGTGAGGGAGCGGGACAGGAAAAACTGTTTTTT. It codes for CAISEGAGQEKLFF.